These 26 T cell receptor beta chains originate from one sample sequenced in a study of cytomegalovirus exposure and HLA in healthy donors. 13 Jbeta primers and 60 Vbeta primers were used for the PCR. Measured with immunoSEQ multiplex PCR; TCRdb has only the in-frame clones, and not every one. The table includes approximately 210,000 clones, about 90% detected once. The sample consisted of PBMCs. These receptors originate from a man aged 25-45 years in good health and CMV-seronegative.

This clone appeared once. The chain couples TRBV13 to TRBJ1-5; 7 nucleotides line up with TRBD1. The ends lost 4 bases at V and 4 bases at J; junction bases unmatched: 4. Germline CDR1 and CDR2: PRHDT and FYEKMQ (reference sequence). This CDR3 comprises 14 residues. The CDR3 region is CASSSGQRNQPQHF. CDR3 coding DNA: TGTGCCAGCAGCTCGGGACAGAGAAATCAGCCCCAGCATTTT.

This clone was picked up a small number of times. This chain connects TRBV7-8 to TRBJ2-1, with 11 bases matching TRBD2. Germline V gives CDR1 SGHVS, CDR2 FQNEAQ. The CDR3 is 16 residues long. Unmatched junction bases numbered 6, after V lost 1 base and J lost 7 bases. CDR3 in amino acids: CASSLVALAGGNEQFF. CDR3 nucleotide sequence: TGTGCCAGCAGCTTAGTCGCGCTAGCGGGGGGAAATGAGCAGTTCTTC.

The rearrangement joins TRBV19 to TRBJ2-1, with TRBD2 matching over 7 bases. This CDR3 spans 16 amino acids. The germline CDR1 and CDR2 sequences are LNHDA and SQIVND (reference sequence). Losses at the gene ends were 1 base for V and 0 bases for J; bases not matched to a gene: 3. The CDR3 sequence: CASSIVGGSSYNEQFF. The CDR3 nucleotides read TGTGCCAGTAGTATAGTTGGCGGGAGCTCCTACAATGAGCAGTTCTTC.

The V call is TRBV5-4, the J call TRBJ2-7; 7 bases align to TRBD1. The trim removed 1 base at V and 3 bases at J, leaving 7 bases unmatched. Germline V lookup: CDR1 SGHNT, CDR2 YYREEE (reference sequence). The CDR3 totals 15 residues. The CDR3 DNA reads as TGTGCCAGCAGCTTGTGGGGACAGTCTTTCTACGAGCAGTACTTC. It yields the protein CASSLWGQSFYEQYF. Combining the CDR3 with reference TRBV5-4 and TRBJ2-7 gives the whole variable domain ETGVTQSPTHLIKTRGQQVTLRCSSQSGHNTVSWYQQALGQGPQFIFQYYREEENGRGNFPPRFSGLQFPNYSSELNVNALELDDSALYLCASSLWGQSFYEQYFGPGTRLTVT.

For this clone: At one boundary the junction diverges from the germline segment, which might be a read error. This chain uses TRBV7-9 with TRBJ1-1; 10 positions match TRBD1. CDR1 is SEHNR and CDR2 is FQNEAQ in the germline V gene (reference sequence). The CDR3 loop spans 16 amino acids. The CDR3 DNA reads as TGTTCCAGCAGCACTCGGACAGGGGGAATGAACACTGAAGCTTTCTTT. Its protein is CSSSTRTGGMNTEAFF.

The chain links TRBV4-3 to TRBJ2-2, with 8 bases fitting TRBD1. J was trimmed by 6 bases and V by 0 bases; bases with no gene match: 6. CDR3 length equals 16 residues. CDR1 and CDR2 from the germline V gene are LGHNA and YSLEER. In DNA form, the CDR3 reads TGCGCCAGCAGCCAAGATTCAGGGGGCGCTTCCGGGGAGCTGTTTTTT. Residues: CASSQDSGGASGELFF.

The genes are TRBV4-3 and TRBJ1-2, with TRBD1 matching 8 bases. The germline V gene encodes CDR1 LGHNA and CDR2 YSLEER. Trimming cost V 4 bases and J 2 bases; bases outside gene matches: 3. This CDR3 is built from 14 residues. The CDR3 spells CASSPRQGNYGYTF. The CDR3 region has the DNA TGCGCCAGCAGCCCTCGACAGGGGAACTATGGCTACACCTTC.

This clone has just a few counts. V usage is TRBV27 and J usage is TRBJ2-2; 13 bases match TRBD2. The CDR3 runs 22 residues. V dropped 6 bases and J dropped 4; count of bases not matched to a gene: 23. The V gene's germline CDR1 is MNHEY and CDR2 SMNVEV (reference sequence). The CDR3 DNA is TGTGCCAGCAGCACACAGGGAGGGGTGGGGACTAGCGGGACCCTGGGCACCGGGGAGCTGTTTTTT. Its translation: CASSTQGGVGTSGTLGTGELFF.

This clone was observed once. The V and J genes are TRBV15 and TRBJ2-7; 8 bases are shared with TRBD2. The CDR3 is made up of 17 amino acids. Germline CDR1 reads LNHNV; CDR2 reads YYDKDF (reference sequence). The V and J ends lost 9 bases and 0 bases, in that order; junction bases with no gene match: 16. CDR3 coding DNA: TGTGCCACTTCCGCAGGGGTAATAGCGGGGAGCTCCTACGAGCAGTACTTC. Its translation is CATSAGVIAGSSYEQYF. Full variable domain (outside the CDR3, taken from reference TRBV15 and TRBJ2-7): DAMVIQNPRYQVTQFGKPVTLSCSQTLNHNVMYWYQQKSSQAPKLLFHYYDKDFNNEADTPDNFQSRRPNTSFCFLDIRSPGLGDTAMYLCATSAGVIAGSSYEQYFGPGTRLTVT.

The rearrangement uses TRBV28 and TRBJ2-3, with 12 bases matching TRBD2. CDR1 and CDR2 from the germline V gene are MDHEN and SYDVKM. V shed 7 bases and J 1 base; nucleotides not matched to a gene: 9. CDR3 size: 17 residues. CDR3 loop: CASTVLAGGLGTDTQYF. The CDR3 DNA is TGTGCCAGCACGGTGCTAGCGGGGGGGCTTGGCACAGATACGCAGTATTTT.

By frequency in the sample, this clone is medium-sized. The V gene is TRBV13, the J gene TRBJ1-2; the D gene is possibly TRBD1 (5 bases). Germline-derived CDR1 and CDR2 are PRHDT and FYEKMQ (reference sequence). CDR3 length: 14 residues. Trimming took off 4 bases at V and 9 bases at J, with 18 bases between the two ends. DNA of the CDR3: TGTGCCAGCAGCTCGGGGGAAGGCTTGGATAGCTACACCTTC. Protein: CASSSGEGLDSYTF.

This sequence joins TRBV10-2 and TRBJ1-5, with 7 bases lining up with TRBD1. With V trimmed by 6 bases and J by 0 bases, 11 bases remained unmatched. The CDR3 is 17 amino acids. The germline gives CDR1 WSHSY, CDR2 SAAADI. Written as DNA, the CDR3 is TGCGCCAGCAGGCCTCAGGGGGAAGGGGGTAGCAATCAGCCCCAGCATTTT. Amino acids: CASRPQGEGGSNQPQHF.

Comment on this clone: One end of the junction does not line up with germline, which may come from a read error. The chain recombines TRBV2 with TRBJ1-5; 8 bases match TRBD1. The CDR3 is made up of 14 amino acids. Germline V CDR1 and CDR2: SNHLY, FYNNEI. In DNA, the CDR3 is TGTGCCAGCAGTGACAGGGACAGGCGCCAGCCCCAGCGTTTT. It yields the protein CASSDRDRRQPQRF.

V usage is TRBV21-1 and J usage is TRBJ2-5; TRBD2, the D gene given by the table, was not confirmed from the DNA. TRBV21-1 is shown as a pseudogene. This CDR3 has 19 amino acids. The CDR3 nucleotides read TGTGCCAGCAGCCCCACTGGGTTGGGCGGGGGCGTCGGAGGTAGGACCCAGTACTTC. This sequence encodes CASSPTGLGGGVGGRTQYF.

The chain recombines TRBV13 with TRBJ2-5; 8 nucleotides match TRBD2. The J call may be incorrect, as the DNA end agrees better with TRBJ2-7. CDR3 length: 14 residues. The V gene's germline CDR1 is PRHDT and CDR2 FYEKMQ (reference sequence). DNA of the CDR3: TGTGCCAGCAGCTTACGGGGGGGTGACTACGAGCAGTACTTC. Protein sequence: CASSLRGGDYEQYF.

CDR3 protein: CASRPTGNTEAFF. In DNA, the CDR3 is TGTGCCAGCAGACCAACAGGGAACACTGAAGCTTTCTTT. The V and J genes are TRBV6-1 and TRBJ1-1; D is perhaps TRBD1 (5 bases). Germline V lookup: CDR1 MNHNS, CDR2 SASEGT. This CDR3 has 13 residues. The V end lost 6 bases, the J end lost 1 base, and 9 bases lay between the germline ends.

This chain uses TRBV28 with TRBJ1-4, with D possibly being TRBD1 (6 bases). In germline, CDR1 is MDHEN, CDR2 SYDVKM. The CDR3 has 15 residues. V lost 5 bases to trimming and J lost 7 bases, with 17 bases between them. CDR3 bases: TGTGCCAGCAGTCCCCAGACAGGCGTGGGTGAAAAACTGTTTTTT. Protein sequence: CASSPQTGVGEKLFF.

CDR3 sequence (DNA): TGTGCCAGCAGTTTATTCGGGACAGGGGTGATCGGCTACACCTTC. The encoded protein is CASSLFGTGVIGYTF. V gene TRBV27 combines with J gene TRBJ1-2; TRBD1 matches 10 bases. Looked up from germline, CDR1 is MNHEY and CDR2 is SMNVEV (reference sequence). V shed 1 base and J 8 bases; nucleotides not matched to a gene: 7. CDR3 length equals 15 residues.

The chain couples TRBV27 to TRBJ2-7; D is perhaps TRBD2 (5 bases). Germline V gene lookup returns CDR1 MNHEY and CDR2 SMNVEV (reference sequence). The CDR3 length is 13 residues. Trimming took 5 bases from V and 0 from J, leaving 8 bases between them. The CDR3 DNA reads as TGTGCCAGCAGTCCGGGGTCCTCCTACGAGCAGTACTTC. Its protein product is CASSPGSSYEQYF.

Regarding this clone: Relative to the germline gene, one junction end is altered; a read error may explain this. Other DNA sequences in this specimen translate into the identical CDR3. The CDR3, as DNA: TGTGCCAGCAGCTTATCAACGTTATTCGCGTCTGGCTACACCTTC. It translates to CASSLSTLFASGYTF. The rearrangement joins TRBV28 to TRBJ1-2, with no clear D. Germline V gene lookup returns CDR1 MDHEN and CDR2 SYDVKM. This CDR3 has 15 residues.

The gene calls are TRBV6-6 and TRBJ2-3, with D maybe TRBD1 (8 bases). CDR3 length: 15 amino acids. The germline CDR1 and CDR2 sequences are MNHNY and SVGAGI (reference sequence). V was cut by 5 bases and J by 3 bases, with 15 bases left in between. Here the CDR3 reads CASSRTGGVTDTQYF. CDR3 DNA: TGTGCCAGCAGTCGAACAGGGGGGGTAACAGATACGCAGTATTTT.

J is TRBJ2-1 and V is TRBV5-1; TRBD2 aligns across 11 bases. Losses at the gene ends were 2 bases for V and 6 bases for J; bases not matched to a gene: 7. CDR3 length: 16 amino acids. Germline assignment: CDR1 SGHRS and CDR2 YFSETQ. The DNA for the CDR3 is TGCGCCAGCAGCTTTCAGGAGACTAGCGGGACCAATGAGCAGTTCTTC. This gives the protein CASSFQETSGTNEQFF. Looking up the rest from reference TRBV5-1 and TRBJ2-1 gives the full variable domain: KAGVTQTPRYLIKTRGQQVTLSCSPISGHRSVSWYQQTPGQGLQFLFEYFSETQRNKGNFPGRFSGRQFSNSRSEMNVSTLELGDSALYLCASSFQETSGTNEQFFGPGTRLTVL.

This sequence joins TRBV6-5 and TRBJ1-3; D uncertain. Germline CDR1 and CDR2: MNHEY and SVGAGI. V shed 7 bases and J shed 0 bases, with 13 bases lying between them. The CDR3 covers 15 residues. The CDR3 DNA reads TGTGCCAGCACCCAAGATAGGAGCTCTGGAAACACCATATATTTT. Amino acids: CASTQDRSSGNTIYF.

The gene calls are TRBV18 and TRBJ2-1; D might be TRBD1 (5 bases). Trimming shortened V by 3 bases and J by 5 bases, and 11 bases separated the two germline ends. Germline V gene data show CDR1 as KGHSH and CDR2 as LQKENI. The CDR3 is made up of 14 amino acids. This chain's CDR3 is CASSPGQNNNEQFF. The CDR3 DNA reads as TGTGCCAGCTCACCGGGGCAGAACAACAATGAGCAGTTCTTC.

Only a few counts were recorded for this clone. At one end the junction does not follow the germline gene, possibly because of a read error. The V gene is TRBV7-6, the J gene TRBJ2-5; 9 nucleotides line up with TRBD1. The CDR3 has 16 amino acids. In germline, CDR1 is SGHVS, CDR2 FNYEAQ. In DNA form, the CDR3 reads TGTGCCAGCAGCCGCGGGACAGGGCTGTCCCAAGGGACCCAGTACTTC. Protein product: CASSRGTGLSQGTQYF.

The chain recombines TRBV30 with TRBJ2-2; D may be TRBD2 (6 bases). The CDR3 extends over 14 amino acids. V shed 3 bases and J shed 1 base, with 9 bases lying between them. CDR1 is GTSNPN and CDR2 is SVGIG in the germline V gene (reference sequence). CDR3 coding DNA: TGTGCCTGGAGGGTGGGAGGGAACACCGGGGAGCTGTTTTTT. The encoded protein is CAWRVGGNTGELFF. Using reference TRBV30 and TRBJ2-2 for the parts outside the CDR3, the full variable domain is SQTIHQWPATLVQPVGSPLSLECTVEGTSNPNLYWYRQAAGRGLQLLFYSVGIGQISSEVPQNLSASRPQDRQFILSSKKLLLSDSGFYLCAWRVGGNTGELFFGEGSRLTVL.